These 20 T cell receptor beta chains originate from one sample sequenced in a study of T cells in Graves' hyperthyroidism and ophthalmopathy. Template material for amplifying TCR beta CDR3 regions consisted of RNA transcripts. Primed by the HTBI set, a first-round RT-PCR was run on the TCR CDR3. TCRdb analysed the multiplex PCR reads with MiXCR anew, one entry per CDR3 protein. This table holds a few hundred thousand distinct CDR3 sequences, more than 12% found once. The sequenced sample consisted of blood. The source is a woman in her twenties or thirties with Graves' hyperthyroidism.

This clonotype came up many times. The chain couples TRBV29-1 to TRBJ2-3; 10 bases map to TRBD2. The V gene end was trimmed by 3 bases and the J gene end by 5 bases; junction bases not matched to a gene: 2. From germline, CDR1 is SQVTM and CDR2 ANQGSEA. The CDR3 has 13 amino acids. The CDR3 protein is CSVDVAGGDTQYF. The CDR3 DNA follows: TGCAGCGTTGACGTAGCGGGAGGAGATACGCAGTATTTT.

This clonotype was seen repeatedly, ten times or more. This sequence joins TRBV3-1 and TRBJ2-3, with D unresolved. The CDR3 loop spans 17 amino acids. The V end was cut by 3 bases, the J end by 1 base, with 17 bases between. Germline V gene sequence: CDR1 LGHDT, CDR2 YNNKEL (reference sequence). Here the CDR3 reads CASSHYQATGGTDTQYF. The CDR3, as DNA: TGTGCCAGCAGCCATTATCAGGCGACCGGTGGCACAGATACGCAGTATTTT.

The chain recombines TRBV6-5 with TRBJ1-6, with 8 bases aligning to TRBD1. V lost 2 bases to trimming and J lost 7 bases; unmatched junction nucleotides: 7. The CDR3 extends over 16 amino acids. The germline V gene encodes CDR1 MNHEY and CDR2 SVGAGI. In DNA, the CDR3 is TGTGCCAGCAGTTACACCTGGACAGGGCAAAATTCACCCCTCCACTTT. Translated: CASSYTWTGQNSPLHF.

This clonotype has a count of ten or more. The chain employs TRBV3-1 and TRBJ1-5, with TRBD1 matching over 7 bases. CDR1 and CDR2 (germline): LGHDT, YNNKEL (reference sequence). With 1 base clipped from V and 4 bases from J, the junction kept 4 bases outside the gene matches. This CDR3 has 15 amino acids. CDR3 loop: CASSQAGQANQPQHF. As DNA, the CDR3 is TGTGCCAGCAGCCAAGCCGGACAGGCTAATCAGCCCCAGCATTTT. The variable domain in full, completed from reference TRBV3-1 and TRBJ1-5, reads DTAVSQTPKYLVTQMGNDKSIKCEQNLGHDTMYWYKQDSKKFLKIMFSYNNKELIINETVPNRFSPKSPDKAHLNLHINSLELGDSAVYFCASSQAGQANQPQHFGDGTRLSIL.

The chain recombines TRBV29-1 with TRBJ2-2; 7 bases match TRBD2. CDR1 is SQVTM and CDR2 is ANQGSEA in the germline V gene. The CDR3 length is 14 residues. V lost 3 bases, J lost 5 bases, and 6 bases stayed unmatched. The DNA of the CDR3 is TGCAGCGTTGATTTGCGGGAGAATACCGGGGAGCTGTTTTTT. This sequence encodes CSVDLRENTGELFF.

This clonotype occurred many times. The V and J genes are TRBV2 and TRBJ2-7; tentatively, D is TRBD1 or TRBD2 (5 bases each). Per the germline V gene, CDR1 is SNHLY and CDR2 is FYNNEI. V was trimmed by 6 bases and J by 5 bases, leaving 17 bases between them. The CDR3 runs 14 residues. Written as DNA, the CDR3 is TGTGCCAGCAGCGTGGGGACGACGGTCGACGAGCAGTACTTC. As protein: CASSVGTTVDEQYF.

This clonotype was picked up a small number of times. This sequence joins TRBV7-9 and TRBJ2-1, with D unresolved. The length of the CDR3 is 13 residues. The V gene lost 1 base and the J gene lost 7 bases, with 8 bases spanning the gap. In germline, CDR1 is SEHNR, CDR2 FQNEAQ (reference sequence). CDR3 bases: TGTGCCAGCAGCTTAGGTTCGATGAATGAGCAGTTCTTC. Its translation: CASSLGSMNEQFF.

This clonotype occurred a few times. This chain connects TRBV3-1 to TRBJ2-1; D ambiguous. This CDR3 has 12 amino acids. The germline V gene encodes CDR1 LGHDT and CDR2 YNNKEL (reference sequence). The ends were cut back, 4 bases at V and 7 bases at J, with 8 bases in the middle. This CDR3 reads CASSRITNEQFF. Here the CDR3 DNA reads TGTGCCAGCAGCCGAATTACGAATGAGCAGTTCTTC.

This clonotype has ten or more counts. J is TRBJ2-3 and V is TRBV7-2; TRBD1 agrees at 11 bases. In germline, CDR1 is SGHTA, CDR2 FQGNSA. The CDR3 has 15 amino acids. J lost 6 bases, V lost 3 bases, and 5 bases had no gene match. CDR3 protein: CASSFGQGAGDTQYF. For the CDR3, the DNA is TGTGCCAGCAGCTTTGGACAGGGGGCGGGTGATACGCAGTATTTT.

This clonotype occurred many times. The chain couples TRBV3-1 to TRBJ2-1; 8 bases are shared with TRBD2. The V gene end was trimmed by 3 bases and the J gene end by 8 bases; junction bases not matched to a gene: 6. CDR3 length equals 14 residues. Looked up from germline, CDR1 is LGHDT and CDR2 is YNNKEL (reference sequence). CDR3 residues: CASSQGLDWDEQFF. The DNA for the CDR3 is TGTGCCAGCAGCCAGGGACTAGATTGGGATGAGCAGTTCTTC.

The sample holds many counts of this clonotype. The chain is built from TRBV28 and TRBJ1-5; D unresolved. This CDR3 is built from 15 residues. Germline V lookup: CDR1 MDHEN, CDR2 SYDVKM. With 6 bases removed from V and 4 bases from J, the gap between germline ends came to 16 bases. This CDR3 is CASSTNTRQNQPQHF. The CDR3 DNA is TGTGCCAGCAGCACTAACACCAGGCAAAATCAGCCCCAGCATTTT.

The CDR3 is CAWRGAASSYEQYF. The CDR3 nucleotides read TGTGCCTGGAGGGGGGCCGCATCCTCCTACGAGCAGTACTTC. The chain couples TRBV30 to TRBJ2-7, with D maybe TRBD1 (6 bases). The length of the CDR3 is 14 residues. The germline CDR1 and CDR2 sequences are GTSNPN and SVGIG (reference sequence). Trimming took off 3 bases at V and 0 bases at J, with 12 bases between the two ends.

This clonotype has only a few counts. CDR3 amino acids: CAISERFGETQYF. CDR3 in DNA: TGTGCCATCAGTGAACGCTTTGGTGAGACCCAGTACTTC. This chain connects TRBV10-3 to TRBJ2-5; D gene uncertain. This CDR3 contains 13 residues. V dropped 3 bases and J dropped 5 bases, with 10 bases sitting between them. Germline-derived CDR1 and CDR2 are ENHRY and SYGVKD.

This clonotype occurred many times. The chain couples TRBV7-2 to TRBJ2-1, with unresolved D. This CDR3 has 11 residues. Germline CDR1 and CDR2: SGHTA and FQGNSA. V was cut by 3 bases and J by 9 bases, with 6 bases left in between. CDR3 in amino acids: CASSFAIEQFF. CDR3 nucleotides: TGTGCCAGCAGCTTTGCTATTGAGCAGTTCTTC.

This clonotype has at least ten counts. The genes are TRBV20-1 and TRBJ2-5; the D call may be TRBD1 or TRBD2 (6 bases each). The CDR3 consists of 13 residues. V dropped 2 bases and J dropped 5 bases, with 12 bases sitting between them. Germline CDR1 DFQATT, CDR2 SNEGSKA (reference sequence). The CDR3 nucleotides read TGCAGTGCTAGACCACTAGGGGGGGAGACCCAGTACTTC. This encodes CSARPLGGETQYF.

Note on this clonotype: This CDR3 fails to terminate in the conserved phenylalanine or tryptophan, so it likely reflects a read error. The CDR3 DNA reads TGCAGTGCTAGAAATCTCGGTCGTTCCAGCGTGTACGAGCAGTACCTC. It is translated as CSARNLGRSSVYEQYL. V and J are TRBV20-1 and TRBJ2-7, with D unresolved. Germline V gene data show CDR1 as DFQATT and CDR2 as SNEGSKA (reference sequence). V was cut by 2 bases and J by 4 bases, with 21 bases left in between. This CDR3 spans 16 amino acids.

This clonotype has more than one count but fewer than ten. V and J are TRBV4-1 and TRBJ2-5; D gene unclear. Germline V gives CDR1 MGHRA, CDR2 YSYEKL. V was clipped by 0 bases and J by 10 bases, with 12 bases between them. The CDR3 is 13 residues long. CDR3 sequence: CASSQDARSDQYF. The CDR3, as DNA: TGCGCCAGCAGCCAAGATGCCAGGTCGGACCAGTACTTC.

This clonotype showed up many times. CDR3 amino acids: CASSPFSGTTDTQYF. The CDR3 coding sequence is TGTGCCAGCAGCCCATTTAGCGGGACCACAGATACGCAGTATTTT. J is TRBJ2-3 and V is TRBV2; 8 bases line up with TRBD2. The germline V gene encodes CDR1 SNHLY and CDR2 FYNNEI. The J segment lost 2 bases and the V segment lost 6 bases, leaving 7 bases of the junction unmatched. This CDR3 has 15 residues. The variable domain in full, completed from reference TRBV2 and TRBJ2-3, reads EPEVTQTPSHQVTQMGQEVILRCVPISNHLYFYWYRQILGQKVEFLVSFYNNEISEKSEIFDDQFSVERPDGSNFTLKIRSTKLEDSAMYFCASSPFSGTTDTQYFGPGTRLTVL.

The chain employs TRBV5-1 and TRBJ2-5; no reliable D call. Trimming pared 0 bases from V and 6 bases from J, leaving 9 bases between. The germline V gene has CDR1 SGHRS and CDR2 YFSETQ. The CDR3 is 13 amino acids. CDR3 sequence: CASSLAQQQTQYF. The CDR3 DNA is TGCGCCAGCAGCTTGGCCCAGCAACAGACCCAGTACTTC.

This clonotype was seen a handful of times. The chain recombines TRBV7-2 with TRBJ2-4; 7 bases line up with TRBD2. The trim removed 5 bases at V and 3 bases at J, leaving 16 bases unmatched. The length of the CDR3 is 18 residues. Germline V lookup: CDR1 SGHTA, CDR2 FQGNSA. For the CDR3, the DNA is TGTGCCAGCAGCGTAGAGATCGTGGGGGAGGGTTTCAAAAACATTCAGTACTTC. Translating gives CASSVEIVGEGFKNIQYF.